These T cell receptor beta chains were read from a single sample in a study of cytomegalovirus exposure and HLA in healthy donors. Only in-frame clones appear in the TCRdb table, and some are missing; sequencing was by immunoSEQ multiplex PCR. The sample contains 150,000 to 200,000 clones, 65% to 85% of which appear only once. The sample was PBMCs. The receptors shown here come from a male donor in good health and CMV-seropositive. The CDR3 runs from the conserved cysteine through the conserved F or W. D genes are given only for firm matches. Expanded clones are given a class, and other clones once, few, many or no size at all.

TRBD1 | TRBJ1-2 | - | TRBV19 | TGTGCCAGTAGTATCGCCCCGGGACAGGGAAAGGGCTATGGCTACACCTTC | CASSIAPGQGKGYGYTF
- | TRBJ1-4 | - | TRBV11-3 | TGTGCCAGCAGCTTCGAGTTACAGGGCGAAAATGAAAAACTGTTTTTT | CASSFELQGENEKLFF
TRBD1 | TRBJ2-7 | - | TRBV2 | TGTGCCAGCAGGAAACTGACAGGGAATCACTACGAGCAGTACTTC | CASRKLTGNHYEQYF
- | TRBJ2-1 | - | TRBV20-1 | TGCAGTGCTAGAGATAGCGAGCAGTTCTTC | CSARDSEQFF
- | TRBJ2-5 | - | TRBV6-1 | TGTGCCAGCAATCAGTTTCAGGAAGAGACCCAGTACTTC | CASNQFQEETQYF
TRBD2 | TRBJ2-5 | - | TRBV11-2 | TGTGCCAGCAGCCTCCGGACTAGCAGGGGAGAGACCCAGTACTTC | CASSLRTSRGETQYF
TRBD1 | TRBJ2-3 | - | TRBV5-1 | TGCGCCAGCGCCCCCCAGGGACAGGGCACAGATACGCAGTATTTT | CASAPQGQGTDTQYF
TRBD2 | TRBJ2-2 | - | TRBV28 | TGTGCCAGCAGTATCGGGACTAGCGGGGAGCTGTTTTTT | CASSIGTSGELFF
TRBD1 | TRBJ1-1 | once | TRBV25-1 | TGTGCCAGCAGTGGCCCCCTGGGGGACAGGGCGATTAACACTGAAGCTTTCTTT | CASSGPLGDRAINTEAFF
TRBD1 | TRBJ1-3 | - | TRBV29-1 | TGCAGCGTAGAACAGGGGGCTGGAAACACCATATATTTT | CSVEQGAGNTIYF
TRBD1 | TRBJ2-7 | - | TRBV12-5 | TGTGCTAGTGGTTTGGGATACAGGGGGAAGTACGAGCAGTACTTC | CASGLGYRGKYEQYF
- | TRBJ2-5 | - | TRBV5-1 | TGCGCCAGCAGCTTGGGACACGAACAAGAGACCCAGTACTTC | CASSLGHEQETQYF
- | TRBJ2-2 | - | TRBV27 | TGTGCCAGCAGTTTTCTCGGGGAGCTGTTTTTT | CASSFLGELFF
TRBD2 | TRBJ2-1 | - | TRBV19 | TGTGCCAGTGGGCCGGGACTAGCGGGAGGTCCGGATGAGCAGTTCTTC | CASGPGLAGGPDEQFF
- | TRBJ2-7 | once | TRBV5-6 | TGTGCCAGCAGCCCCCTTAGCACCTACGAGCAGTACTTC | CASSPLSTYEQYF
TRBD1 | TRBJ1-2 | - | TRBV18 | TGTGCCAGCTCACACGTTTCCCAGGGGGAGAACTATGGCTACACCTTC | CASSHVSQGENYGYTF
- | TRBJ2-7 | - | TRBV23-1 | TGCGCCAGCGCCCGCGGGGTCTCTAGGCGGCTCTACGAGCAGTACTTC | CASARGVSRRLYEQYF
- | TRBJ2-1 | - | TRBV30 | TGTGCCTGGAGTGGAGCTGCGGGTCGTCTTGGTTACAATGAGCAGTTCTTC | CAWSGAAGRLGYNEQFF
TRBD2 | TRBJ2-7 | - | TRBV28 | TGTGCCAGCACTTCACTAGCGGGAGTTTTCGAGCAGTACTTC | CASTSLAGVFEQYF
- | TRBJ1-1 | - | TRBV7-2 | TGTGCCAGCAGCTTAGTTCAGGGGCAAGAAGCTTTCTTT | CASSLVQGQEAFF
- | TRBJ2-3 | - | TRBV2 | TGTGCCAGCAAAGTGATCGGCGCAGGGGATACGCAGTATTTT | CASKVIGAGDTQYF
- | TRBJ2-7 | - | TRBV11-2 | TGTGCCAGCAGCTTAGGGGACAACTCCTACGAGCAGTACTTC | CASSLGDNSYEQYF
TRBD1 | TRBJ1-4 | - | TRBV5-1 | TGCGCCAGCACGACAGGGAATGAAAAACTGTTTTTT | CASTTGNEKLFF
- | TRBJ2-3 | - | TRBV13 | TGTGCCAGCAGCTTACGGACTTTTCCAGATACGCAGTATTTT | CASSLRTFPDTQYF
- | TRBJ2-3 | - | TRBV6-5 | TGTGCCAGCAGCGACAGACGAGCTTCAGATACGCAGTATTTT | CASSDRRASDTQYF
- | TRBJ2-7 | - | TRBV19 | TGTGCCAGTAGTTTGTACTTCCTACGGGAGCAGTACTTC | CASSLYFLREQYF
- | TRBJ1-1 | few | TRBV25-1 | TGTGCCAGCACTACAGGCCATGAAGCTTTCTTT | CASTTGHEAFF
- | TRBJ2-5 | - | TRBV10-3 | TGTGCCATCAGTGATCCTCGAGAGACCCAGTACTTC | CAISDPRETQYF
- | TRBJ2-5 | once | TRBV27 | TGTGCCAGCCCCCGGGTTGTCCAAGAGACCCAGTACTTC | CASPRVVQETQYF
TRBD2 | TRBJ2-1 | - | TRBV28 | TGTGCCAGCAGTTTACCCCTTAGCGGGAGCGATGAGCAGTTCTTC | CASSLPLSGSDEQFF
- | TRBJ2-7 | - | TRBV15 | TGTGCCACCAGCAGAGATCTAGGGTGGGAGGTCTATGAGCAGTACTTC | CATSRDLGWEVYEQYF
TRBD1 | TRBJ2-7 | few | TRBV15 | TGTGCCACCAGCAGAGTTGGGACAGATTCCTACGAGCAGTACTTC | CATSRVGTDSYEQYF
TRBD2 | TRBJ2-3 | - | TRBV11-3 | TGTGCCAGCAGCTCCCCCCGGACTAGCGGGAGCGCAGATACGCAGTATTTT | CASSSPRTSGSADTQYF
TRBD2 | TRBJ2-1 | - | TRBV29-1 | TGCAGCGCATCGGGACTAGCGGGAAGGAGCTCCTACAATGAGCAGTTCTTC | CSASGLAGRSSYNEQFF
TRBD2 | TRBJ2-7 | - | TRBV10-3 | TGTGCCATCAGTGGGGGGGGGAGCGAGCAGTACTTC | CAISGGGSEQYF
- | TRBJ2-3 | few | TRBV5-1 | TGCGCCAGCAGCTTGCAGGGCACAGATACGCAGTATTTT | CASSLQGTDTQYF
- | TRBJ2-7 | few | TRBV27 | TGTGCCAGCAGTGCCCAGGGGAAGCAGTACTTC | CASSAQGKQYF
- | TRBJ2-7 | - | TRBV10-3 | TGTGCCATCAAAACGGCAGGGCCCTACGAGCAGTACTTC | CAIKTAGPYEQYF
TRBD2 | TRBJ2-5 | - | TRBV29-1 | TGCAGCGTGGGACTAGCGGGAGAAGAGACCCAGTACTTC | CSVGLAGEETQYF
TRBD2 | TRBJ2-1 | - | TRBV7-2 | TGTGCCAGCAGCTTAGTTGTCGATAGCGGGCCCTACAATGAGCAGTTCTTC | CASSLVVDSGPYNEQFF
TRBD2 | TRBJ2-2 | - | TRBV27 | TGTGCCAGCCCCCCCCCTAGCGGGTTGATTCCCGGGGAGCTGTTTTTT | CASPPPSGLIPGELFF
- | TRBJ1-5 | few | TRBV5-1 | TGCGCCAGCAGCTTGGAAGGAGGCGGAGGGCCCCAGCATTTT | CASSLEGGGGPQHF
TRBD1 | TRBJ1-6 | few | TRBV5-1 | TGCGCCAGCAGCTTGGGACAGGGCTATAATTCACCCCTCCACTTT | CASSLGQGYNSPLHF
TRBD1 | TRBJ2-5 | once | TRBV13 | TGTGCCAGCAGAACCCGTCGACAGGGGCTCGAAGAGACCCAGTACTTC | CASRTRRQGLEETQYF
TRBD1 | TRBJ2-5 | - | TRBV11-3 | TGTGCCAGCAGCCCGACAGGGGTCCAAGAGACCCAGTACTTC | CASSPTGVQETQYF
- | TRBJ1-2 | once | TRBV4-2 | TGTGCCAGCAGCCAAGGCGCAGGGTCGGGCTATGGCTACACCTTC | CASSQGAGSGYGYTF